This record looks at one T cell receptor beta chain sequence and its context. Its specific antigen is unknown. This record belongs to a study of cytomegalovirus exposure and HLA in healthy donors (dated by TCRdb to about 2017). Regarding the study in general: According to an earlier analysis of around 600 of the donors, about 179 million T cells yielded 120 million or so unique TCR beta sequences and around 300 Gb of sequence data. A later analysis re-analyzed previously published TCR beta repertoires from roughly 690 donors and added high-resolution HLA genotyping to study TCR occurrence patterns. The genetic ancestry cluster associated with self-reported Caucasian donors included roughly four fifths of the 300 to 450 genotyped donors. Alongside the repertoire data, information on donor age, sex, ethnicity and CMV serostatus was compiled. A separate validation cohort of some 130 different subjects was used in addition to the 666-subject first cohort. In the later analysis, no new phenotypic data were used to find candidate immune exposures; instead, reliance was placed on TCR beta sequences and their occurrence across donors. The study was designed to test whether signatures of past pathogen exposure could be identified by cataloging public T cell receptors. About 300 gigabases of sequencing data and approximately 92 million unique TCR sequences made up an early release that covered some 640 HLA-typed donors. A later genetic analysis used genome-wide SNP genotypes for about 55% of the 666 donors, treating that subset as a discovery cohort. Because of strong linkage in the cohort, five DR-DQ haplotypes were treated as single units for association and clustering. An earlier analysis of about 620 of the donors applied high-throughput TCR beta sequencing to assess whether each TCR beta V gene segment acted as functional or pseudogenic. On average, 235,054 unique TCR beta nucleotide sequences were sequenced per donor among 398 genotyped donors of the cohort, with roughly a sixth of those sequences being non-productive. Both class I and class II loci were covered by HLA typing, at four-digit resolution. The T cell repertoires of 666 subjects were profiled by immunosequencing and related to cytomegalovirus serostatus. Every repertoire in the discovery cohort had been generated on one and the same sequencing platform. The number of typed donors differed by locus: about 620-640 for A, B, C, DRB1 and DQB1; some 500 for DQA1; some 590 for DPA1; and around 490 for DPB1. To predict cytomegalovirus infection status, the study brought together high-throughput TCR immunosequencing, statistical association of individual TCRs with disease status, and machine learning. What the research found in general, with its limitations: Because HLA typing was missing for some donors at each locus, association tests included only the typed subset. Presence/absence analyses assumed roughly uniform sequencing depth across donors, an assumption that may not hold. A later genetic analysis associated a missense DCLRE1C variant with V-gene and J-gene trimming of TCR beta chains, and an independent cohort replicated the association. In an earlier analysis of approximately 590 of the donors, most TCR beta V segments were observed in productive rearrangements about 87% or about 30% of the time, broadly matching IMGT annotations. A later analysis found that most CMV-associated TCR beta chains appeared HLA-restricted, with HLA associations seemingly driven largely by CMV exposure. The authors suggested that the approach could potentially be extended to other disease states and immunological phenotypes. According to a later genetic analysis, donors in an Asian-associated ancestry cluster had fewer N-insertions in productive TCRs than the approximately 690-donor mean. The study listed 164 TCR beta chains as associated with cytomegalovirus. Linkage disequilibrium might explain the correlated functional status among segregating V segments, but an unknown experimental factor could not be excluded. In a later analysis, 16,951 TCR beta sequences were associated with specific HLA alleles at a false discovery rate of 0.05. In a later analysis, several top co-occurrence clusters were reported to appear linked to parvovirus B19, influenza, CMV and Epstein-Barr virus. A further reported finding was that TCR beta sequences accurately predicted the HLA-A and HLA-B alleles for most subjects in the first cohort. A later analysis found that HLA-associated TCR beta chains were more clonally expanded and had lower generation probabilities than equally common non-associated chains. This cohort had only TCR beta chains sequenced, and the lack of alpha or paired-chain data limited which features could be detected. Strong co-occurrence of HLA alleles, especially DR and DQ, made assigning TCR associations to individual alleles difficult. Because counts were too low, seventeen rarely observed V segments, including chromosome 9 orphons, were excluded from the earlier analysis of some 540 of the donors. A cluster of highly shared sequence variants was judged likely to be a technical artifact of the sequencing pipeline. A few of the identified cytomegalovirus-associated TCR beta chains were confirmed in vitro to be specific for cytomegalovirus antigens. In both the original and validation cohorts, the classifier was reported to diagnose cytomegalovirus status with high specificity and sensitivity. The only immune exposure information available for the cohort was CMV serostatus. Across donors, most TCR sequences were observed very rarely, whereas some public TCRs were present in many individuals. According to a later analysis, TCR association rates differed among HLA loci, with DRB1 alleles showing the most associated TCRs and HLA-C alleles showing the fewest.

In total, roughly 710 healthy bone marrow donors made up the cohort. All cohort members were sampled while nominally healthy, although unrecorded immune exposures were likely present. The donor tested CMV seropositive, placing the donor among the 290 or so seropositive members of the cohort. Every donor gave a peripheral blood sample, and the peripheral blood mononuclear cells from that sample were used for TCR beta sequencing. The Qiagen DNeasy Blood Extraction Kit was used to extract genomic DNA from the blood cell samples. The receptor library was made with the immunoSEQ multiplex PCR assay. The multiplex PCR relied on a mix of 60 forward primers for TCR Vbeta segments and 13 reverse primers for TCR Jbeta segments. The CDR3 region of rearranged TCR beta genes was amplified from genomic DNA by a multiplex PCR assay. The Illumina HiSeq System was used to sequence the amplified TCR beta libraries as 87-base-pair reads. The study's own analysis went as follows. A later analysis counted approximately 74 million unique TCR beta chains across the 666 repertoires, and around 9.9 million of these chains were shared by at least two donors. To remove PCR and sequencing errors, raw reads were error-corrected and collapsed into unique sequences using a nearest-neighbor algorithm that merged closely related sequences. CDR3 sequences were aligned to IMGT reference sequences to assign V, D and J gene segments. For a sequence to be retained, at least a six-nucleotide match to both a V gene segment and a J gene segment was required. Rearrangements were called productive when the CDR3 lacked stop codons and stayed in frame with V and J; all others were non-productive. Following IMGT convention, CDR3 was defined as the stretch from the second conserved V-encoded cysteine to the conserved J-encoded phenylalanine. In an earlier analysis of some 550 of the donors, sequences lacking an unambiguous match to a single V gene segment were excluded. An earlier analysis of 587 of the donors classified V segments as functional when productive rearrangements were above 56.7% and as segregating when the standard deviation between donors was above 5%. A statistical classification framework was developed to diagnose cytomegalovirus status using the catalog of TCR beta chain sequences. A later analysis assigned V and J genes by comparing TCR nucleotide sequences with IMGT/GENE-DB human TR gene sequences. The TCRdist pipeline was used in a later analysis to assign CDR3 sequences and most-parsimonious VDJ recombination scenarios. In a later analysis, every TCR beta chain was defined by the combination of its CDR3 amino acid sequence and its V-gene family, and reads without a unique V-gene family were dropped. As a way to deal with suspected cross-contamination and a sequencing artifact, a later analysis dropped roughly 620 nucleotide sequences that were highly shared and had low generation probability. A later analysis calculated a clonal expansion index for each public chain from normalized within-repertoire ranks of inferred template counts. A later analysis computed generation probabilities with a VDJ recombination model fitted to out-of-frame rearrangements, and checked the results against IGoR. In a later analysis, hypergeometric tests were used to score TCR-TCR, TCR-HLA and TCR-CMV co-occurrence, with a repertoire-size bias correction applied to TCR pairs. In a later analysis, false discovery rates were estimated by permuting HLA or CMV assignments 20 times. In a later analysis, co-occurring TCRs were grouped using DBSCAN, with TCRdist sequence similarity added in when clustering inside HLA-allele-positive subsets. Repertoires with fewer than 30,000 or more than 120,000 public chains were left out of co-occurrence clustering, as were five repertoires with anomalous nucleotide sharing. In its TCRdb copy, this immuneACCESS table keeps in-frame sequences only and misses some clones. Where compared with another copy, unresolved V genes explain less than half of these, and the others have no known cause. The D gene and trimming were derived from the DNA, and the V and J assignments and clone size from that table. The sample table on file contains 150,000 to 200,000 clones. The ten largest account for 0.75% to 0.85% of the sample.

This TCR was sampled from a woman aged 18-29 years in good health and CMV-seropositive. Sequencing was performed on PBMCs.

The DNA reads TGTGCCAGCAGCTATTTTCCCAGGGTGTCGGACGCCGGGGAGCTGTTTTTT. This gives the protein CASSYFPRVSDAGELFF. This receptor chain uses TRBV7-9 and TRBJ2-2; TRBD1 is perhaps the D gene, given 5 matching bases. There are 17 amino acids in the CDR3, from cysteine to phenylalanine inclusive. CDR3 DNA only is kept here, 51 bases in frame from base 1. Relative to germline, V is 4 bases shorter and J is 6 bases shorter, with 21 bases between their ends. In the germline V gene (reference sequence), CDR1 corresponds to SEHNR and CDR2 to FQNEAQ.